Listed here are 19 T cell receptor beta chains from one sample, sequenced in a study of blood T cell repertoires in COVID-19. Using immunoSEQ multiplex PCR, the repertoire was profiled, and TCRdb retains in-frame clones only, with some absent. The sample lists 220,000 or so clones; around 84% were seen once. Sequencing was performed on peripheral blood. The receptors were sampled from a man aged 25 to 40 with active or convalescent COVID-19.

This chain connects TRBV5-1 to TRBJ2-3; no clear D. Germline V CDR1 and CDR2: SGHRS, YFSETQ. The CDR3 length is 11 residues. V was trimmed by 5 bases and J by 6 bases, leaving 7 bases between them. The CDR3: CASSEHDTQYF. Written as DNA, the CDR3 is TGCGCCAGCAGTGAGCATGATACGCAGTATTTT.

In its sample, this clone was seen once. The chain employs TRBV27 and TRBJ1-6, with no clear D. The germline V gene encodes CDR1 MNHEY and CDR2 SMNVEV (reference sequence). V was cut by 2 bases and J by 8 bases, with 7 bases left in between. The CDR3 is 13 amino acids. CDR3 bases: TGTGCCAGCAGTTTAAACAGATATTCACCCCTCCACTTT. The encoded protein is CASSLNRYSPLHF.

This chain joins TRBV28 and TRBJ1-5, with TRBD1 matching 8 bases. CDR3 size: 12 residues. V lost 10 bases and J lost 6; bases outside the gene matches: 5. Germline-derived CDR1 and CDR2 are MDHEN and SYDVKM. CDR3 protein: CAIRGQGQPQHF. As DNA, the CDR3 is TGTGCCATCAGGGGGCAGGGTCAGCCCCAGCATTTT. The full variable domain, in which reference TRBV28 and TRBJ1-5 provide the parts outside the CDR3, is DVKVTQSSRYLVKRTGEKVFLECVQDMDHENMFWYRQDPGLGLRLIYFSYDVKMKEKGDIPEGYSVSREKKERFSLILESASTNQTSMYLCAIRGQGQPQHFGDGTRLSIL.

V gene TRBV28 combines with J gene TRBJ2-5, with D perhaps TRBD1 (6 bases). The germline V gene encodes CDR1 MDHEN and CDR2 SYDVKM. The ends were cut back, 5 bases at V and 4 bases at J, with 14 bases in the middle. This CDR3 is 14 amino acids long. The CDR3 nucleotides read TGTGCCAGCAGTCCCGCCGAGGGGGTAGAGACCCAGTACTTC. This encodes CASSPAEGVETQYF.

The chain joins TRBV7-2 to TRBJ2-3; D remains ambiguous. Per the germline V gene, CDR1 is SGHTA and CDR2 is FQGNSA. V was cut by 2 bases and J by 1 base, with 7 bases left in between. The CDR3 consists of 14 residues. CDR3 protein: CASSLNGGTDTQYF. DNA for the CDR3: TGTGCCAGCAGCTTAAATGGAGGCACAGATACGCAGTATTTT.

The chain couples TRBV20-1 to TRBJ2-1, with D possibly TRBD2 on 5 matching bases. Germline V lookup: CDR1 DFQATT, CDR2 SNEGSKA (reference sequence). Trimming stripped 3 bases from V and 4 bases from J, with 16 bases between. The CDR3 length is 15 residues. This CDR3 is CSASGLLVGYNEQFF. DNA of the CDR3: TGCAGTGCTAGTGGACTTCTGGTCGGTTACAATGAGCAGTTCTTC.

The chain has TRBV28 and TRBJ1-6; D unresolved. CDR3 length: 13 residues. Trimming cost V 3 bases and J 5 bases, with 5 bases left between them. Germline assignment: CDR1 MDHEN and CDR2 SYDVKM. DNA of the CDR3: TGTGCCAGCAGTTTGAGGGATAATTCACCCCTCCACTTT. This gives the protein CASSLRDNSPLHF.

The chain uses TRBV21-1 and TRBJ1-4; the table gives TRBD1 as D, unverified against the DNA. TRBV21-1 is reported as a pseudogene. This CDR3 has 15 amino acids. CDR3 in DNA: TGTGCCAGCAGCAAAGCTCCAGGGCTAGGTGAAAAACTGTTTTTT. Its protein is CASSKAPGLGEKLFF.

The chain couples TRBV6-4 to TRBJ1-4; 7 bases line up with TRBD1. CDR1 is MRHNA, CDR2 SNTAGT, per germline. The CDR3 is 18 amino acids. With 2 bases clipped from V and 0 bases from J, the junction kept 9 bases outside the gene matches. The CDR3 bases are TGTGCCAGCAGTGACGGGGACAGCGCACTTGCAACTAATGAAAAACTGTTTTTT. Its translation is CASSDGDSALATNEKLFF.

The CDR3 coding sequence is TGCAGCGTATCCTTTGGGGGCGCGGGCACTGAAGCTTTCTTT. As protein: CSVSFGGAGTEAFF. The chain employs TRBV29-1 and TRBJ1-1; D perhaps matches TRBD1 (6 bases). The length of the CDR3 is 14 residues. Germline V CDR1 and CDR2: SQVTM, ANQGSEA. V was clipped by 6 bases and J by 4 bases, with 18 bases between them.

The DNA of the CDR3 is TGTGCCAGCAGACAGGGGTTCCAGCCCCAGCATTTT. Residues: CASRQGFQPQHF. This chain joins TRBV28 and TRBJ1-5, with TRBD1 identical over 7 bases. The CDR3 has 12 residues. In germline, CDR1 is MDHEN, CDR2 SYDVKM. The V and J ends lost 6 bases and 7 bases, in that order; junction bases with no gene match: 3.

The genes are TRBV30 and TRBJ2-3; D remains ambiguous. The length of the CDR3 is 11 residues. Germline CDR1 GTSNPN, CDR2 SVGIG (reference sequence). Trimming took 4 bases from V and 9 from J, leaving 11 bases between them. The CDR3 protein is CAWNGLTTQYF. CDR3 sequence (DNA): TGTGCCTGGAATGGGCTAACCACGCAGTATTTT.

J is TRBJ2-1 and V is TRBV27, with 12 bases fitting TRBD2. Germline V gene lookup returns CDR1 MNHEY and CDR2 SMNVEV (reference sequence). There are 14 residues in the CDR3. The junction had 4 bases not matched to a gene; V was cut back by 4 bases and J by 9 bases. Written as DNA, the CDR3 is TGTGCCAGCAGTTACGCTAGCGGGAGGGCTGAGCAGTTCTTC. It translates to CASSYASGRAEQFF.

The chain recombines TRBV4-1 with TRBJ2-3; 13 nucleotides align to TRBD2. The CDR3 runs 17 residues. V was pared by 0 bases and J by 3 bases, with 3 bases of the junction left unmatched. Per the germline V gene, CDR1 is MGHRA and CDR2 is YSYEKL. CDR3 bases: TGCGCCAGCAGCCAAGAACTAGCGGGAGGGATGACAGATACGCAGTATTTT. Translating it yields CASSQELAGGMTDTQYF.

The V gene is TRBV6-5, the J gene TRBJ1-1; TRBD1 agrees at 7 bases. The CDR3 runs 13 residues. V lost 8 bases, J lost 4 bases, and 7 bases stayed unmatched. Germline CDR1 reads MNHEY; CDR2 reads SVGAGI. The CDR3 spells CASRRAGGTEAFF. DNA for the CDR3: TGTGCCAGCCGGCGGGCAGGGGGCACTGAAGCTTTCTTT.

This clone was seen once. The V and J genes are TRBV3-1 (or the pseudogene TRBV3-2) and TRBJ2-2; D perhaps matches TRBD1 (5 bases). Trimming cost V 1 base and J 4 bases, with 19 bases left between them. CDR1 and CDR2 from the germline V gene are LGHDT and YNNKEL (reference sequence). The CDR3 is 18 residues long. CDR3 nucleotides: TGTGCCAGCAGCCAAGGGGGCTTCAAGCCGCCGGGCACCGGGGAGCTGTTTTTT. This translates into CASSQGGFKPPGTGELFF.

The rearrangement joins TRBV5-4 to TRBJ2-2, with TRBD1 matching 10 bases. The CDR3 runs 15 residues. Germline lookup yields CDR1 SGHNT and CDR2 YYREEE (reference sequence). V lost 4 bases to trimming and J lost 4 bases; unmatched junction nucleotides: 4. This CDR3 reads CASSDGQGGTGELFF. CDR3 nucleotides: TGTGCCAGCAGCGATGGACAGGGGGGCACCGGGGAGCTGTTTTTT.

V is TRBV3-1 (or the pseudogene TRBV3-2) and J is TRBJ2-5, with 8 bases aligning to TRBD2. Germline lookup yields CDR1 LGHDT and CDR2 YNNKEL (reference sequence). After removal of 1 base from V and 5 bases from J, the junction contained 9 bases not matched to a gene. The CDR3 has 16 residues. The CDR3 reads CASSQGSPGGVETQYF. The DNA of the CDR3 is TGTGCCAGCAGCCAAGGTTCGCCGGGGGGGGTGGAGACCCAGTACTTC.

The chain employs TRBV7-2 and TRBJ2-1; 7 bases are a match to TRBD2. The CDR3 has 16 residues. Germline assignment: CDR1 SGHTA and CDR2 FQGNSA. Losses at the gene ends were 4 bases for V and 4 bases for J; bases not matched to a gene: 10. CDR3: CASSSESGGRYNEQFF. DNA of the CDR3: TGTGCCAGCAGCTCGGAGTCGGGAGGACGGTACAATGAGCAGTTCTTC.